The clone carrying this T cell receptor beta chain was counted a single time. Antigen specificity is unknown. The record originates from a study of CD8+CD57+ T cells in acquired aplastic anemia. Study-level results: Between the patient and control groups, CD8+ Simpson's diversity did not differ significantly.

The V gene's germline CDR1 is SGHTA and CDR2 FQGNSA. The V and J ends lost 0 bases and 2 bases respectively, with 12 bases between them. The CDR3 is 16 residues long. The patients chosen for sequencing had shown expansion of CD8+CD57+ cells (detected by flow cytometry). The study profiled TCR beta VDJ and CDR3 using genomic DNA as template. Each CDR3 protein is one row after TCRdb ran MiXCR on the reads. Of a few hundred thousand distinct CDR3 sequences detected, around 49% appear once; the ten largest clones hold approximately 20%. Sequencing input: sorted CD4+, CD8+, or CD8+CD57+ T cells (not recorded which) from PBMCs. This clonotype was sampled from a human donor with aplastic anemia. The rearrangement links TRBV7-2 to TRBJ2-3; D might be TRBD2 (7 bases). CDR3 region: CASSLAARGPTDTQYF. CDR3 sequence (DNA): TGTGCCAGCAGCTTAGCGGCGCGGGGGCCCACAGATACGCAGTATTTT.